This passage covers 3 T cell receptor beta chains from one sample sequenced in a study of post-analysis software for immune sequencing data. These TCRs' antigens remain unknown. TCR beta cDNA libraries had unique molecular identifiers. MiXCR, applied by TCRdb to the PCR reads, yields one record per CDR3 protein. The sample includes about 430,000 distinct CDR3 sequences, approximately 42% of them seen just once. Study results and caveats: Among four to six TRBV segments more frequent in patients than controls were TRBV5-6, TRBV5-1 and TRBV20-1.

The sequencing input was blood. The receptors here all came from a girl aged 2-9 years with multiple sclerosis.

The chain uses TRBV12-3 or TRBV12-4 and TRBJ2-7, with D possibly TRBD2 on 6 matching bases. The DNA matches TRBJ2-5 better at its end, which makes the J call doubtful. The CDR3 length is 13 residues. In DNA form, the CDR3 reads TGTGCCAGCAGTTTAGGACTAGGCAAGACCCAGTACTTC. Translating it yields CASSLGLGKTQYF.

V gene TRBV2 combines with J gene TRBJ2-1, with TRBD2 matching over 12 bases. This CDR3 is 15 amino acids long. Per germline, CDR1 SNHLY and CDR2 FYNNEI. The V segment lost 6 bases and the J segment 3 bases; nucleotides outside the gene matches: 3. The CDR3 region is CASRQGLAGYNEQFF. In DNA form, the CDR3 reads TGTGCCAGCAGGCAGGGACTAGCGGGCTACAATGAGCAGTTCTTC.

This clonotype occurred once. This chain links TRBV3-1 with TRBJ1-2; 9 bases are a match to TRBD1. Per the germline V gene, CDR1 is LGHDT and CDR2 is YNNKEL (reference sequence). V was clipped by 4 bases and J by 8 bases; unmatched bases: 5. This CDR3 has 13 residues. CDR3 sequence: CASSRTGGGGYTF. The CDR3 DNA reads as TGTGCCAGCAGCCGAACAGGGGGCGGAGGCTACACCTTC.